The 5 T cell receptor beta chains given below trace back to one sample, sequenced in a study of blood T cell repertoires in COVID-19. Generated by immunoSEQ multiplex PCR, the TCRdb table keeps only in-frame clones and is missing some. The sample records 490,000 or so clones, 80% to 90% being singletons. The sample was PBMCs or T cells enriched from blood (not recorded which). All receptors derive from a woman aged 60-75 years who had recovered from COVID-19.

V is TRBV15 and J is TRBJ1-1; the match to TRBD1 covers 8 bases. J gave up 1 base and V 2 bases, and 3 bases lay outside the gene matches. The CDR3 extends over 15 amino acids. The germline V gene encodes CDR1 LNHNV and CDR2 YYDKDF (reference sequence). In DNA form, the CDR3 reads TGTGCCACCAGCAGAAAGGACAGGGAGAACACTGAAGCTTTCTTT. Protein product: CATSRKDRENTEAFF.

In DNA form, the CDR3 reads TGCGCCAGCAGTGATCCCCGTGGCACAGATACGCAGTATTTT. As protein: CASSDPRGTDTQYF. V is TRBV10-1 and J is TRBJ2-3; D remains unclear. V shed 3 bases and J shed 1 base, with 8 bases lying between them. CDR1 is WNHNN and CDR2 is SYGVQD in the germline V gene (reference sequence). This CDR3 comprises 14 residues.

The rearrangement links TRBV5-4 to TRBJ2-1, with D perhaps matching TRBD2 (7 bases). The germline CDR1 and CDR2 sequences are SGHNT and YYREEE (reference sequence). The V gene lost 4 bases and the J gene lost 3 bases, with 17 bases spanning the gap. This CDR3 contains 16 residues. DNA for the CDR3: TGTGCCAGCAGCCCGGGGGGCGGGGGCCTCTACAATGAGCAGTTCTTC. Encoded protein: CASSPGGGGLYNEQFF.

This clone was seen many times. V gene TRBV7-6 combines with J gene TRBJ2-1; 10 bases are a match to TRBD2. V was clipped by 5 bases and J by 4 bases; unmatched bases: 8. This CDR3 is built from 16 residues. The V gene's germline CDR1 is SGHVS and CDR2 FNYEAQ. The DNA of the CDR3 is TGTGCCAGCAGCCCCCGACTAGCGGGCGGTTACAATGAGCAGTTCTTC. As protein: CASSPRLAGGYNEQFF.

The genes are TRBV18 and TRBJ2-7, with 8 bases lining up with TRBD1. Trimming cost V 6 bases and J 1 base; bases outside gene matches: 8. This CDR3 comprises 15 residues. The germline gives CDR1 KGHSH, CDR2 LQKENI. CDR3: CASSPGQGGSYEQYF. In nucleotides, the CDR3 is TGTGCCAGCTCCCCTGGACAGGGCGGTTCCTACGAGCAGTACTTC.